This note documents a single T cell receptor (beta chain) sequence. The CDR3 sequence is 16 residues long. V shed 3 bases, J shed 3 bases, and the junction held 10 bases outside the gene matches. Germline CDR1 reads KGHSH; CDR2 reads LQKENI. The source of the sample is a study of blood T cell repertoires in COVID-19. About the study: Samples came from the United States, Italy and Spain, spanning acute and convalescent COVID-19.

The authors' processing: Estimates of nucleated cell counts were drawn from the amplification of reference gene primers. TCRdb's table, derived via immunoSEQ multiplex PCR, lists solely in-frame clones and lacks some. That table gives V, J and clone size, and the DNA gave D and trimming. The table has fewer than 250,000 clones, roughly 86% seen once. The J gene is TRBJ1-1, the V gene TRBV18; 7 bases are a match to TRBD1. The clonotype originates from a woman between 35 and 50 years old with acute or convalescent COVID-19. What was sequenced was peripheral blood. CDR3 nucleotides: TGTGCCAGCTCACCTAGAGCCGGGACAGATTACACTGAAGCTTTCTTT. Its protein is CASSPRAGTDYTEAFF.